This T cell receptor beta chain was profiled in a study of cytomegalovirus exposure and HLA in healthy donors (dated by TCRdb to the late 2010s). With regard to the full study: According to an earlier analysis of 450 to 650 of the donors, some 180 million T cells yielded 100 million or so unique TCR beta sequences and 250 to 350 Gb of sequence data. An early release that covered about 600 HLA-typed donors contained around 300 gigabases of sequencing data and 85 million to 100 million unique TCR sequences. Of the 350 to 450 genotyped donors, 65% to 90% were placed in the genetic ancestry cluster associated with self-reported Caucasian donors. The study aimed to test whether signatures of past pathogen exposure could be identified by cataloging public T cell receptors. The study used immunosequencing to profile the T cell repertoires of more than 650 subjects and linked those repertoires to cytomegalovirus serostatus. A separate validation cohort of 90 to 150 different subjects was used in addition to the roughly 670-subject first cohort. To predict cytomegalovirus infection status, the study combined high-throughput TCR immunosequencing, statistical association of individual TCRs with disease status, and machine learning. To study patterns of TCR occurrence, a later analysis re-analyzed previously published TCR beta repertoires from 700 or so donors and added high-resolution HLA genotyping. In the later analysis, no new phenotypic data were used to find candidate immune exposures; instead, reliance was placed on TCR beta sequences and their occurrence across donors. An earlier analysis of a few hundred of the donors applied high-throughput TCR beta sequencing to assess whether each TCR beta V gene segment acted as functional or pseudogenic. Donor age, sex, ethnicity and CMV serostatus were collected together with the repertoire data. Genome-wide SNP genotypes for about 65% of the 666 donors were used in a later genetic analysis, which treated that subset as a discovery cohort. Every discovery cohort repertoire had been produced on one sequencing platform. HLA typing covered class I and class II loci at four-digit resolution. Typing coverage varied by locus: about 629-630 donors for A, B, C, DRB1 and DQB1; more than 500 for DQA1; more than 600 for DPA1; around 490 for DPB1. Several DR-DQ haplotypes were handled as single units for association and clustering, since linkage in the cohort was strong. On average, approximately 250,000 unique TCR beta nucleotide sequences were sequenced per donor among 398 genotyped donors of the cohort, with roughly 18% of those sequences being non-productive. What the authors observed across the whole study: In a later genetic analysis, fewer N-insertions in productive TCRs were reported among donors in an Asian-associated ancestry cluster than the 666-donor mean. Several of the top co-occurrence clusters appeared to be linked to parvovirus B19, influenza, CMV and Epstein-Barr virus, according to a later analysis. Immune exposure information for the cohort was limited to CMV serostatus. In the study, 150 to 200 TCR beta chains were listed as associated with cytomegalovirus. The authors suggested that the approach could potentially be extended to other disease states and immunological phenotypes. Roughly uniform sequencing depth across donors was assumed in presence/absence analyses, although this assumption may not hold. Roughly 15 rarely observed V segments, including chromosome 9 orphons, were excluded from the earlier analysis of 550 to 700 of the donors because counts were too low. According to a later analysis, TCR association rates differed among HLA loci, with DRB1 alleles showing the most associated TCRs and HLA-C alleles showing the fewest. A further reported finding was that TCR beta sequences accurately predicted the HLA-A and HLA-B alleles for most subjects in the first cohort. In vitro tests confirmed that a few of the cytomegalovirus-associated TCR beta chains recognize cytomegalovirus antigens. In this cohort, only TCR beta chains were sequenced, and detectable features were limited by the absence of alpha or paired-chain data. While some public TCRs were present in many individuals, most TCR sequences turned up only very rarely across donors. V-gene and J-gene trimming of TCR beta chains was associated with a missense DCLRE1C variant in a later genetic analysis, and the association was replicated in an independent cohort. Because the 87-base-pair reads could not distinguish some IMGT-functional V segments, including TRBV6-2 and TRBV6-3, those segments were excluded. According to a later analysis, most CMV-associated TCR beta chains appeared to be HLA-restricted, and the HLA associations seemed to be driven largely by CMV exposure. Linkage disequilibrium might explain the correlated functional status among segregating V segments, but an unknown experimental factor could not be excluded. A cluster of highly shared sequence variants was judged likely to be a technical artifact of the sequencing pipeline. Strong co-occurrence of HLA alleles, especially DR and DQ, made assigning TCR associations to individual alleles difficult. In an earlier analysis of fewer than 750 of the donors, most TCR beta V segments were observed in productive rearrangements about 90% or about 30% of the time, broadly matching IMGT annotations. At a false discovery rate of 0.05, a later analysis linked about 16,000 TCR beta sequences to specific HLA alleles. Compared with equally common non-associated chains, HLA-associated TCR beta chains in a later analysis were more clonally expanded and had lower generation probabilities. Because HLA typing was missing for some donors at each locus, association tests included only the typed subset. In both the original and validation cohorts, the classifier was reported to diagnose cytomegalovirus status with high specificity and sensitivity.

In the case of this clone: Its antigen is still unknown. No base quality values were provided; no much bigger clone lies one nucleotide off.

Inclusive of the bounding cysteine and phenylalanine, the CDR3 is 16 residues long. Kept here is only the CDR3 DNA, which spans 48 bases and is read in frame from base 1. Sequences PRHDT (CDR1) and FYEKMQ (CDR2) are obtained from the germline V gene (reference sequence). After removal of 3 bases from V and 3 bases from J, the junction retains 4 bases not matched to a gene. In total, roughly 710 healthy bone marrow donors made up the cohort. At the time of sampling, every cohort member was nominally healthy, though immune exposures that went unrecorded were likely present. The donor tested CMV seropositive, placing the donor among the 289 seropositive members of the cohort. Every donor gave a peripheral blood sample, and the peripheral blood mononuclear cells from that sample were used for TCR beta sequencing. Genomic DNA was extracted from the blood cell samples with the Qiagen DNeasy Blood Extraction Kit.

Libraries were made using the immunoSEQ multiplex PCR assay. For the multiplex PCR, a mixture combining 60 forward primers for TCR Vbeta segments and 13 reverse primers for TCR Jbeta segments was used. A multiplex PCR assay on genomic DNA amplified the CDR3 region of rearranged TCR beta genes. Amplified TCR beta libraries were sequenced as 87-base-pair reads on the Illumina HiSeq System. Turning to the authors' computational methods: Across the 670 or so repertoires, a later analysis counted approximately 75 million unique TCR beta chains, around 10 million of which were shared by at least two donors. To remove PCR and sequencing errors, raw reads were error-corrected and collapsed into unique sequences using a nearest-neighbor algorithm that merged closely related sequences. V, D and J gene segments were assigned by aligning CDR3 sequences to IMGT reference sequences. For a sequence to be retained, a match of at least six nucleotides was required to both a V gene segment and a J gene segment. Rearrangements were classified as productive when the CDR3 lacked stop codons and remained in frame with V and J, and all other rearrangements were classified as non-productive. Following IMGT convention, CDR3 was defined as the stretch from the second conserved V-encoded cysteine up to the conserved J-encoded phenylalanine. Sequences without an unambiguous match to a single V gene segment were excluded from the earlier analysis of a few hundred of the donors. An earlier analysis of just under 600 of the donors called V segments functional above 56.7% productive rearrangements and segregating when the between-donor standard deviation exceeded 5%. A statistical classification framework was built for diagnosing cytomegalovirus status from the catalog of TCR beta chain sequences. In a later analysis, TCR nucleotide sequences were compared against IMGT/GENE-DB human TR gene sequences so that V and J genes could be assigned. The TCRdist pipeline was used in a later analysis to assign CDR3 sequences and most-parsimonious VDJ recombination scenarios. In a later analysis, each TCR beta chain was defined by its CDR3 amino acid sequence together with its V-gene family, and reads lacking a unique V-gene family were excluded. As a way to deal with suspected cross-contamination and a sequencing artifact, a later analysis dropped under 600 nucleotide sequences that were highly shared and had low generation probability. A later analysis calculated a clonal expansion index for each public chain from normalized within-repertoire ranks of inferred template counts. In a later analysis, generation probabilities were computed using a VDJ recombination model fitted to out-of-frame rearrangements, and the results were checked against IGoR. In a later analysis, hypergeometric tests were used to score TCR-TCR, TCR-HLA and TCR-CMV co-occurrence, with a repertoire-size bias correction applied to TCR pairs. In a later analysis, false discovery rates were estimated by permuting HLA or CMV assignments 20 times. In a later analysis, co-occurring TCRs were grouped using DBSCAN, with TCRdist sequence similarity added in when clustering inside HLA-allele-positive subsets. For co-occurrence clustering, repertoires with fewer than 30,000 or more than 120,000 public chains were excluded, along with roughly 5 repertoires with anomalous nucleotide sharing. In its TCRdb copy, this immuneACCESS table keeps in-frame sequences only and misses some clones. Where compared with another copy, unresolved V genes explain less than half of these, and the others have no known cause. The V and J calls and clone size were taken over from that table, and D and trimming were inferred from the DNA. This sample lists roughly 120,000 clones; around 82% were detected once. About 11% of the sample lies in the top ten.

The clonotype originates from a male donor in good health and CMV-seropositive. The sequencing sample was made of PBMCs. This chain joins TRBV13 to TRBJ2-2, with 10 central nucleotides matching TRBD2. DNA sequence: TGTGCCAGCAGCTTCAGTCTAGCGGGAGACACCGGGGAGCTGTTTTTT. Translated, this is CASSFSLAGDTGELFF.